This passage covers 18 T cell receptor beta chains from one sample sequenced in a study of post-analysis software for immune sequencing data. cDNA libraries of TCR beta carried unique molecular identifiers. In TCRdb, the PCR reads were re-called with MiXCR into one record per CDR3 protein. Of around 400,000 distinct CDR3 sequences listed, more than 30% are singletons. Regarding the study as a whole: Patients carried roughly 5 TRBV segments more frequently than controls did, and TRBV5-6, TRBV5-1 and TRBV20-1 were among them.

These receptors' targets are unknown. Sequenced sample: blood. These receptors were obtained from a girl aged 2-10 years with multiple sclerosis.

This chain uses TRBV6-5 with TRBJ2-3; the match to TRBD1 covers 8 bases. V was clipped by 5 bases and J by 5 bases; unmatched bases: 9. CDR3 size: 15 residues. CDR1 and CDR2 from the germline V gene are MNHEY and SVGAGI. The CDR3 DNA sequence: TGTGCCAGCAGTCCCCAGGGGGCGCGGGAAGATACGCAGTATTTT. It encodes CASSPQGAREDTQYF.

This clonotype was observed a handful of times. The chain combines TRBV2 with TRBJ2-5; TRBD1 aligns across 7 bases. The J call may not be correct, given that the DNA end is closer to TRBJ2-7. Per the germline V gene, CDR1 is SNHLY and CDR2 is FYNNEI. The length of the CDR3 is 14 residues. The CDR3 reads CASLGTTGRNEQYF. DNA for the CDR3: TGTGCCAGCTTGGGGACGACAGGGCGCAACGAGCAGTACTTC.

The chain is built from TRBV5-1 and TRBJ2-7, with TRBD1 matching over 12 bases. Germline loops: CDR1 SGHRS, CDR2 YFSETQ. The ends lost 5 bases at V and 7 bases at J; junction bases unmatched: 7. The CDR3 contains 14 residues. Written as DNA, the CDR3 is TGCGCCAGCAGTCCCGGGACAGGGGGCTGGGAGCAGTACTTC. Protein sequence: CASSPGTGGWEQYF. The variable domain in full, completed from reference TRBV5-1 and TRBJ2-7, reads KAGVTQTPRYLIKTRGQQVTLSCSPISGHRSVSWYQQTPGQGLQFLFEYFSETQRNKGNFPGRFSGRQFSNSRSEMNVSTLELGDSALYLCASSPGTGGWEQYFGPGTRLTVT.

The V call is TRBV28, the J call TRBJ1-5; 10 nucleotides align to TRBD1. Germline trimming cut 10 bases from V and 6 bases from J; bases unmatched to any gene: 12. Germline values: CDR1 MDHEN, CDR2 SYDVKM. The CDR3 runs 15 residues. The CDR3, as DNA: TGTGCCACCAATGCCGGGACAGGGGTAATTCAGCCCCAGCATTTT. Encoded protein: CATNAGTGVIQPQHF.

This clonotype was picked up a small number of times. The CDR3 is CASSVGMGDGYTF. DNA for the CDR3: TGTGCCAGCAGCGTAGGAATGGGGGATGGCTACACCTTC. V and J are TRBV9 and TRBJ1-2, with a weak D call TRBD1 (5 bases). Looked up from germline, CDR1 is SGDLS and CDR2 is YYNGEE. Trimming removed 0 bases from V and 6 bases from J, with 9 bases in between. This CDR3 has 13 amino acids.

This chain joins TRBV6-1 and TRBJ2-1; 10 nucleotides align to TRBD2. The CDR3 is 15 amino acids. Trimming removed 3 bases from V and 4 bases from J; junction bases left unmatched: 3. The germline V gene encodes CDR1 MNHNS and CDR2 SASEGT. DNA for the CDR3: TGTGCCAGCAGTGACAGCGGGGGGGCGTACAATGAGCAGTTCTTC. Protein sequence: CASSDSGGAYNEQFF.

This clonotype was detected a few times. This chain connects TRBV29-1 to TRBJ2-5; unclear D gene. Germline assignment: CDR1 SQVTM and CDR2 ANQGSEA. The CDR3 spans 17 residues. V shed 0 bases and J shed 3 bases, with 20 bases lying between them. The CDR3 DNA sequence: TGCAGCGTTGAAGACCCTGTGGCCCCCGTGCCAGAAGAGACCCAGTACTTC. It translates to CSVEDPVAPVPEETQYF.

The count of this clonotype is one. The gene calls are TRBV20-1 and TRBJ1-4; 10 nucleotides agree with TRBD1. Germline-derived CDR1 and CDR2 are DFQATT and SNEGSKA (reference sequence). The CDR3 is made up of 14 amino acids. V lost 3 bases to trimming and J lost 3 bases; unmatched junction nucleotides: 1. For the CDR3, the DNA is TGCAGTGCTAGGGGACAGGGGCCTAATGAAAAACTGTTTTTT. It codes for CSARGQGPNEKLFF.

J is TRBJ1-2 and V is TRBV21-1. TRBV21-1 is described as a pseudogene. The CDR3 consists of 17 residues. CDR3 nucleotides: TGTGCCAGCAGCAAAGCGCTGGTTGGTAAGGGCCGATGCGGCTACACCTTC. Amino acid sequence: CASSKALVGKGRCGYTF.

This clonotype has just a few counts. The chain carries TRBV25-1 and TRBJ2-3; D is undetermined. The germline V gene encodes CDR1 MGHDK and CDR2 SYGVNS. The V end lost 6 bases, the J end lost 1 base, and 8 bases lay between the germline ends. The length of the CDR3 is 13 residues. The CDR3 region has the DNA TGTGCCAGCAGACCCGACGGCACAGATACGCAGTATTTT. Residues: CASRPDGTDTQYF. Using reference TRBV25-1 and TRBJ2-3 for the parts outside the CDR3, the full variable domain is EADIYQTPRYLVIGTGKKITLECSQTMGHDKMYWYQQDPGMELHLIHYSYGVNSTEKGDLSSESTVSRIRTEHFPLTLESARPSHTSQYLCASRPDGTDTQYFGPGTRLTVL.

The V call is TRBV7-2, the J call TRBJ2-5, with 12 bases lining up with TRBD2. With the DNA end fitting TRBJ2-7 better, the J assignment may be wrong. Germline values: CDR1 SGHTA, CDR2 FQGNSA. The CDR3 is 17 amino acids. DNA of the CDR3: TGTGCCAGCAGCTATACCCTAGGACTAGCGGGACCCTACGAGCAGTACTTC. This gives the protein CASSYTLGLAGPYEQYF.

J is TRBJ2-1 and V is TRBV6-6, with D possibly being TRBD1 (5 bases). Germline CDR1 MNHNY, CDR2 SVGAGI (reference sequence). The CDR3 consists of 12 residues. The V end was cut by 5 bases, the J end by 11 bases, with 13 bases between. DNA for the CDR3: TGTGCCAGCAGTCCCGACAGCGATAAGCAGTTCTTC. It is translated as CASSPDSDKQFF.

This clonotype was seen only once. The CDR3 DNA follows: TGCGCCAGCAGCAAGGGGGCGGCGGGCACTGAAGCTTTCTTT. Translation: CASSKGAAGTEAFF. The rearrangement uses TRBV10-2 and TRBJ1-1, with 7 positions matching TRBD1. CDR3 length: 14 amino acids. Germline CDR1 and CDR2: WSHSY and SAAADI. J was trimmed by 4 bases and V by 6 bases; bases with no gene match: 8.

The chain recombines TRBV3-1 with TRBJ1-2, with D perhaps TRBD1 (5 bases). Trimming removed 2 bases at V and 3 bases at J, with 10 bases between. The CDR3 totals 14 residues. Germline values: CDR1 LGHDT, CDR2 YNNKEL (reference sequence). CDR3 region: CASSQPGWHYGYTF. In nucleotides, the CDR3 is TGTGCCAGCAGCCAACCAGGGTGGCACTATGGCTACACCTTC.

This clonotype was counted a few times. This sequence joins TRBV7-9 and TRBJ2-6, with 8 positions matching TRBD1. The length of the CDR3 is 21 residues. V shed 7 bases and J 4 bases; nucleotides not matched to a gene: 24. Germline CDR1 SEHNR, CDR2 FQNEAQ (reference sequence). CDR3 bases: TGTGCCAGCACGGGAAGGAAATTGACAGGGGCCGCGAAGTCCGGGGCCAACGTCCTGACTTTC. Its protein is CASTGRKLTGAAKSGANVLTF.

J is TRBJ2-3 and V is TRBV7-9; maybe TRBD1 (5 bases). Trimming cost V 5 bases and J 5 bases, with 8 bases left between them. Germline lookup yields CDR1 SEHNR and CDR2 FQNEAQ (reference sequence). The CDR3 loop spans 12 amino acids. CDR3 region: CASSAQGDTQYF. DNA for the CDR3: TGTGCCAGCAGCGCGCAGGGAGATACGCAGTATTTT.

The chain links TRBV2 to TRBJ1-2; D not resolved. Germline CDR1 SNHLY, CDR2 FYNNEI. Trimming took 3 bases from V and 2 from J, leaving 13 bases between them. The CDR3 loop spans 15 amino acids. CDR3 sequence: CASSDIWPVNYGYTF. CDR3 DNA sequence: TGTGCCAGCAGTGATATTTGGCCGGTAAACTATGGCTACACCTTC. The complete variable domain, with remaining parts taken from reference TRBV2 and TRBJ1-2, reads EPEVTQTPSHQVTQMGQEVILRCVPISNHLYFYWYRQILGQKVEFLVSFYNNEISEKSEIFDDQFSVERPDGSNFTLKIRSTKLEDSAMYFCASSDIWPVNYGYTFGSGTRLTVV.

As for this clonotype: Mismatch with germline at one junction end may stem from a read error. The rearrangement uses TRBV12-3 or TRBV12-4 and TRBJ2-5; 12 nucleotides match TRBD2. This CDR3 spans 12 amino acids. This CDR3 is CGLAGNQETQYF. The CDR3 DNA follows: TGCGGACTAGCGGGAAACCAAGAGACCCAGTACTTC.